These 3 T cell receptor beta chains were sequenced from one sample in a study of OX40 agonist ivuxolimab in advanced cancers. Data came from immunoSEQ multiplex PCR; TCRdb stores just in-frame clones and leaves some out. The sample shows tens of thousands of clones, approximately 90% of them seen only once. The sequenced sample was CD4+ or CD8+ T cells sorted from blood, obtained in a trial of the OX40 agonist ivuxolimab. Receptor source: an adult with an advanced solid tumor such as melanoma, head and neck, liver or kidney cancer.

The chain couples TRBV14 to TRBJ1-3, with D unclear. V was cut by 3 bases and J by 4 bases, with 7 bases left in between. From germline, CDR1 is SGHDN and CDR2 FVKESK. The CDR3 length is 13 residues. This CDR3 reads CASSQWGGNTIYF. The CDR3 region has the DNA TGTGCCAGCAGCCAGTGGGGAGGAAACACCATATATTTT.

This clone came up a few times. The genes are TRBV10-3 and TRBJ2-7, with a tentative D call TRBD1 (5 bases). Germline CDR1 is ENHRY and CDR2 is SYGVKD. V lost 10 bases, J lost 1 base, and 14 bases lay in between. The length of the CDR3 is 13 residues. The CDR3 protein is CATGQGSSYEQYF. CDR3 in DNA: TGTGCCACCGGGCAGGGATCATCCTACGAGCAGTACTTC.

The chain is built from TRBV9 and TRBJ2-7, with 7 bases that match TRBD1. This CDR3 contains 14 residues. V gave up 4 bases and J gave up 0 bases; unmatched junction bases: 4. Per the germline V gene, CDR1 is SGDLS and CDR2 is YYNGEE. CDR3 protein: CASSSTGNSYEQYF. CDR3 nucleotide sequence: TGTGCCAGCAGCTCGACAGGGAACTCCTACGAGCAGTACTTC.